This record looks at one T cell receptor beta chain sequence and its context. Its target antigen remains unknown. Base qualities were left out, and no much larger clone turns up one base away. The High Capacity cDNA Reverse Transcription Kit was used to reverse transcribe all of the isolated RNA, meaning that expressed TCRB transcripts were what got sequenced. Deep immunoSEQ sequencing was applied to naive, central memory and regulatory T cell samples, giving an average of roughly 3.5 million total reads per sample. After sorted cells were lysed in RLT buffer, RNA was extracted with DNase-treated RNeasy Micro or Mini kits, with the choice depending on cell number. Each cell subset was processed separately to prevent cross-contamination, with patient and healthy donor samples processed together. TCRB sequences were amplified from cDNA with the immunoSEQ multiplex PCR, producing 87-bp fragments spanning the CDR3 region. Sequencing of the amplicons was done on the Illumina HiSeq platform. The study's own analysis went as follows. PCR bias was corrected computationally using synthetic template baselines, and reads within Hamming distance 2 were collapsed, with unmergeable singletons discarded. Reads were aligned against IMGT so that V, D and J genes, CDR3 length and insertions or deletions at six rearrangement sites could be assigned. Within each subset, clonotype counts were normalized to sorted cell number, and only after that were true diversity and Gini coefficients computed with the tcR R package. The overlap coefficient, calculated on TCRB nucleotide sequences, was used to measure repertoire sharing. Out-of-frame TCRB sequences from naive cells were analyzed to stand in for the pre-selection repertoire. TCRdb limited this immuneACCESS table to in-frame rearrangements with V and J called. A share of clones is missing; checked studies link under half to unresolved V genes, and the rest is unexplained. V, J and clone size derive from that table, while D and trimming were established from the DNA sequence. Across this sample there are hundreds of thousands of clones, with 10% to 15% seen only once. The ten largest make up around 0.02% of the sample.

This sample was taken from a study of beta chain features in type 1 diabetes (dated by TCRdb to the late 2010s). Background for the entire study: Mean age, gender distribution, total cell number and subset yield did not differ between patients and healthy donors. A total of roughly 100 million sorted cells were examined across all samples, and the number of cells per subset was strongly correlated with RNA yield. The study compared the TCRB repertoires of sorted circulating CD4+ T cell subsets in recently diagnosed type 1 diabetes patients with those in matched healthy donors. Regulatory and stem cell-like memory subsets were obtained from only 8 patients and about 8 healthy donors, while naive and central memory subsets were obtained from all 30 or so donors.

The study at large found these results: In all four CD4+ subsets, TCRB CDR3 length was moderately but significantly shorter in type 1 diabetes patients. Fewer insertions and more nucleotide deletions at VDJ recombination sites were observed in patients with type 1 diabetes, implying thymic rearrangement abnormalities. Because cDNA was sequenced instead of genomic DNA, highly expressing activated cells could be over-represented, though the groups showed no difference in activation or CD3 levels. HLA sub-analyses involved small numbers of individuals, so any influence of HLA type on TCRB rearrangement remained unresolved. Naive, central memory and regulatory TCRB repertoires appeared more similar among patients than among healthy donors. Shorter templates might have been favored by PCR, but patient and control samples were amplified and corrected together, so both groups would have been affected equally by any skew.

From each donor, a single peripheral blood sample of about 100 mL on average was drawn into heparinised tubes. Using a panel that included CD45RO, CCR7, CD25, CD127, CD95 and CD27, naive, central memory, regulatory and stem cell-like memory CD4+ T cells were sorted on a BD FACSAria II. All sorted populations exceeded 95% purity. PBMCs were separated immediately by Lymphoprep density gradient centrifugation and were stained directly, without being cultured. Samples were stained and sorted in pairs, with one healthy donor and one patient per experiment, so that batch effects were minimized. Specimen: naive CD4+ T cells from blood. Reading the label with the study, this specimen's cell subset or site is: true naive CD4+ T cells. The source is a man aged 18 to 29 in good health.

The CDR3 region: CATRLAGENIQYF. The sequence in DNA is TGTGCCACCCGACTAGCGGGAGAAAACATTCAGTACTTC. This chain is built from TRBV28 and TRBJ2-4, and TRBD2 aligns with 12 junction nucleotides. Spanning cysteine to phenylalanine, the CDR3 consists of 13 amino acids. Kept here is only the CDR3 DNA, which spans 39 bases and is read in frame from base 1. CDR1 and CDR2, looked up from the germline V gene, are MDHEN and SYDVKM. V loses 10 bases at its end and J loses 5 bases; junction bases beyond the gene matches: 3.